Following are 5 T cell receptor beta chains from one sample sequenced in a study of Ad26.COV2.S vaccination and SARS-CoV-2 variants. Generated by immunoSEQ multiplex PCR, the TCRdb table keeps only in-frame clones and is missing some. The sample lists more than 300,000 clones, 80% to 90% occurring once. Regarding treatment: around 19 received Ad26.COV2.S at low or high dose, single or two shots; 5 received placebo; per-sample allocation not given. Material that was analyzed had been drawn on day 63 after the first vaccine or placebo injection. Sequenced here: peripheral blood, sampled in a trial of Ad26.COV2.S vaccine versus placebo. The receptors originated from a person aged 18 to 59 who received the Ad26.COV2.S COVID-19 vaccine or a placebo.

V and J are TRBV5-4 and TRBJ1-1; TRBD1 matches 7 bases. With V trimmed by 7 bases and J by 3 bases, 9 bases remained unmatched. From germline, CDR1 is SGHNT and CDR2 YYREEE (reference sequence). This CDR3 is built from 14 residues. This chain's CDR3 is CASRGDTGDTEAFF. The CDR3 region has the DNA TGTGCCAGCCGCGGGGACACAGGGGACACTGAAGCTTTCTTT. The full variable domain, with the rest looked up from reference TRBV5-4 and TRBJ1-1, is ETGVTQSPTHLIKTRGQQVTLRCSSQSGHNTVSWYQQALGQGPQFIFQYYREEENGRGNFPPRFSGLQFPNYSSELNVNALELDDSALYLCASRGDTGDTEAFFGQGTRLTVV.

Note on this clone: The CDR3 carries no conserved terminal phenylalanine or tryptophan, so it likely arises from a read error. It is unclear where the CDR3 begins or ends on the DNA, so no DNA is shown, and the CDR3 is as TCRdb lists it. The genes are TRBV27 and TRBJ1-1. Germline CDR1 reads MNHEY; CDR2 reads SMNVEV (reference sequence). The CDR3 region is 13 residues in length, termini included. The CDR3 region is CASSKNPAGEEIV.

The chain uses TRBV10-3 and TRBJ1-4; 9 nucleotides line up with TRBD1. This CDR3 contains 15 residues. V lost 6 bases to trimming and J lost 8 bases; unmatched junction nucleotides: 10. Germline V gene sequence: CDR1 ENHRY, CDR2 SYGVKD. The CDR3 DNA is TGTGCCATCAGACCTGAGGGACAGGGAAGCGAAAAACTGTTTTTT. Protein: CAIRPEGQGSEKLFF.

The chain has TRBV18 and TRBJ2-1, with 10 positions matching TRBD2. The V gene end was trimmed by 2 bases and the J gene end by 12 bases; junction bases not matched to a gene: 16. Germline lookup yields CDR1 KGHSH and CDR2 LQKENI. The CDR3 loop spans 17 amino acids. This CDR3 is CASSPLQAGGHNAGQFF. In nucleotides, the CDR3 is TGTGCCAGCTCACCATTGCAAGCGGGGGGGCACAATGCGGGGCAGTTCTTC.

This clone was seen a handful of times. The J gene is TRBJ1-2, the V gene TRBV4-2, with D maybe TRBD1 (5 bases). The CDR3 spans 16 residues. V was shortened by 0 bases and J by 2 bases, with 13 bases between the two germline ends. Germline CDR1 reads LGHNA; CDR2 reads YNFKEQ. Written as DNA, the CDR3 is TGTGCCAGCAGCCAAGATAAAGGGGAGGGAAACTATGGCTACACCTTC. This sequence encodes CASSQDKGEGNYGYTF.